Shown below are 21 T cell receptor beta chains from a single sample sequenced in a study of T cell responses to AZD1222 COVID-19 vaccine. Assay: immunoSEQ multiplex PCR; the TCRdb copy retains only in-frame clones and omits some. The data contain approximately 120,000 clones, 80% to 90% of them singletons. Sequenced here: peripheral blood, sampled on day 0 of AZD1222 vaccination. The receptors here all came from an adult in good health.

V is TRBV28 and J is TRBJ1-1; D gene uncertain. CDR1 and CDR2 from the germline V gene are MDHEN and SYDVKM. The CDR3 sequence is 15 residues long. V gave up 6 bases and J gave up 4 bases, with 18 bases separating them. CDR3 sequence reads: CASSQGRAGGTEAFF. For the CDR3, the DNA is TGTGCCAGCAGCCAAGGGAGGGCGGGCGGCACTGAAGCTTTCTTT.

The chain employs TRBV5-6 and TRBJ2-5; 7 bases agree with TRBD1. This CDR3 comprises 16 residues. The V gene end was trimmed by 4 bases and the J gene end by 2 bases; junction bases not matched to a gene: 11. Germline assignment: CDR1 SGHDT and CDR2 YYEEEE. CDR3 residues: CASSILGGEIQETQYF. CDR3 DNA: TGTGCCAGCAGCATCCTAGGGGGCGAAATACAAGAGACCCAGTACTTC.

The J gene is TRBJ1-1, the V gene TRBV3-1 (or the pseudogene TRBV3-2), with 7 bases matching TRBD1. V was clipped by 4 bases and J by 3 bases; unmatched bases: 11. The CDR3 covers 16 residues. Germline CDR1 and CDR2: LGHDT and YNNKEL (reference sequence). The CDR3 nucleotides read TGTGCCAGCAGCCTAACTTATGACAGGGACGACACTGAAGCTTTCTTT. It encodes CASSLTYDRDDTEAFF.

The genes are TRBV5-4 and TRBJ2-5; D unclear. This CDR3 has 11 residues. Germline assignment: CDR1 SGHNT and CDR2 YYREEE (reference sequence). V was pared by 4 bases and J by 7 bases, with 8 bases between. CDR3 in amino acids: CASSEKATQYF. CDR3 nucleotides: TGTGCCAGCAGCGAGAAGGCGACCCAGTACTTC.

The gene calls are TRBV2 and TRBJ1-4, with 12 bases fitting TRBD1. Per the germline V gene, CDR1 is SNHLY and CDR2 is FYNNEI. V was clipped by 4 bases and J by 8 bases; unmatched bases: 2. The CDR3 runs to 14 residues. CDR3 nucleotide sequence: TGTGCCAGCAGTGTAGGGACAGGGGGCGAAAAACTGTTTTTT. Its protein product is CASSVGTGGEKLFF.

V usage is TRBV6-1 and J usage is TRBJ1-4, with unresolved D. The CDR3 is 13 amino acids. The germline V and J ends were trimmed by 2 bases and 8 bases, with 9 bases remaining between them. From germline, CDR1 is MNHNS and CDR2 SASEGT. The CDR3 reads CASSENTREKLFF. The DNA for the CDR3 is TGTGCCAGCAGTGAAAACACGAGGGAAAAACTGTTTTTT.

The J gene is TRBJ2-3, the V gene TRBV24-1; unclear D gene. This CDR3 comprises 14 residues. CDR1 and CDR2 from the germline V gene are KGHDR and SFDVKD. V was cut by 12 bases and J by 0 bases, with 15 bases left in between. The CDR3 loop reads CAALPVMSTDTQYF. In DNA, the CDR3 is TGTGCCGCTTTACCCGTGATGAGCACAGATACGCAGTATTTT.

V gene TRBV18 combines with J gene TRBJ1-2; 7 positions match TRBD1. Looked up from germline, CDR1 is KGHSH and CDR2 is LQKENI. The CDR3 is made up of 14 amino acids. Unmatched junction bases numbered 7, after V lost 8 bases and J lost 1 base. The CDR3 DNA reads TGTGCCAGCCACGGACAGGACTTTAACTATGGCTACACCTTC. Protein product: CASHGQDFNYGYTF.

The CDR3 sequence: CASSQRVQETQYF. As DNA, the CDR3 is TGTGCCAGCAGCCAAAGGGTTCAAGAGACCCAGTACTTC. The gene calls are TRBV3-1 (or the pseudogene TRBV3-2) and TRBJ2-5, with D unresolved. The CDR3 spans 13 residues. V was shortened by 2 bases and J by 2 bases, with 6 bases between the two germline ends. The V gene's germline CDR1 is LGHDT and CDR2 YNNKEL (reference sequence).

The chain combines TRBV30 with TRBJ1-2; 12 nucleotides agree with TRBD1. The CDR3 loop spans 14 amino acids. The germline V gene has CDR1 GTSNPN and CDR2 SVGIG (reference sequence). The V gene end was trimmed by 5 bases and the J gene end by 7 bases; junction bases not matched to a gene: 8. CDR3 loop: CAWETGTGGSGYTF. The CDR3 DNA follows: TGTGCCTGGGAAACCGGGACAGGGGGCTCTGGCTACACCTTC.

The rearrangement joins TRBV10-2 to TRBJ2-7; TRBD2 might be the D (6 bases). Germline V gives CDR1 WSHSY, CDR2 SAAADI. The CDR3 spans 14 residues. Trimming took off 2 bases at V and 7 bases at J, with 15 bases between the two ends. CDR3 DNA: TGCGCCAGCAGTGAGATCGGGGGTTCGAGGGAGCAGTACTTC. Translated: CASSEIGGSREQYF.

The V call is TRBV7-2, the J call TRBJ2-7; 13 positions match TRBD2. Unmatched junction bases numbered 8, after V lost 5 bases and J lost 7 bases. From germline, CDR1 is SGHTA and CDR2 FQGNSA. CDR3 length equals 15 residues. The DNA for the CDR3 is TGTGCCAGCAGCACCACTAGCGGGGGGGTAGGGGAGCAGTACTTC. It yields the protein CASSTTSGGVGEQYF.

The J gene is TRBJ2-7, the V gene TRBV5-1; 10 bases fit TRBD1. V dropped 4 bases and J dropped 5; count of bases not matched to a gene: 3. Looked up from germline, CDR1 is SGHRS and CDR2 is YFSETQ. This CDR3 has 13 residues. CDR3 sequence reads: CASSAGQGDEQYF. In DNA, the CDR3 is TGCGCCAGCAGCGCTGGACAGGGGGACGAGCAGTACTTC.

This chain uses TRBV29-1 with TRBJ2-1; the match to TRBD1 covers 7 bases. This CDR3 contains 14 residues. Germline CDR1 SQVTM, CDR2 ANQGSEA. With 5 bases clipped from V and 0 bases from J, the junction kept 4 bases outside the gene matches. The CDR3 sequence: CSVKGGVSYNEQFF. In nucleotides, the CDR3 is TGCAGCGTTAAAGGGGGCGTCTCCTACAATGAGCAGTTCTTC.

The V gene is TRBV9, the J gene TRBJ2-1; no firm D call. Between the trimmed V and J ends, which lost 3 bases and 3 bases, there was a span of 10 bases. CDR1 SGDLS and CDR2 YYNGEE come from the germline V gene. This CDR3 is built from 14 residues. DNA of the CDR3: TGTGCCAGCAGCGGCGTATCAGGCTACAATGAGCAGTTCTTC. This translates into CASSGVSGYNEQFF.

This chain connects TRBV3-1 (or the pseudogene TRBV3-2) to TRBJ1-2; D may be TRBD1 (6 bases). CDR1 LGHDT and CDR2 YNNKEL come from the germline V gene (reference sequence). CDR3 length equals 16 residues. The V and J ends lost 1 base and 8 bases respectively, with 20 bases between them. Written as DNA, the CDR3 is TGTGCCAGCAGCCAAGGGGCCCCGCGAGGGGGATACGGCTACACCTTC. It encodes CASSQGAPRGGYGYTF.

The genes are TRBV3-1 (or the pseudogene TRBV3-2) and TRBJ2-7; D is unclear. Germline V gives CDR1 LGHDT, CDR2 YNNKEL (reference sequence). The CDR3 covers 18 residues. Trimming took 4 bases from V and 2 from J, leaving 24 bases between them. CDR3 in DNA: TGTGCCAGCAGCCCCTATCTAGGTGATTCGATACCCACCTACGAGCAGTACTTC. It encodes CASSPYLGDSIPTYEQYF.

The chain couples TRBV5-6 to TRBJ1-2; TRBD1 agrees at 8 bases. Germline V lookup: CDR1 SGHDT, CDR2 YYEEEE. The CDR3 has 16 residues. V lost 2 bases, J lost 2 bases, and 8 bases stayed unmatched. The CDR3: CASSFRTGTKNYGYTF. Here the CDR3 DNA reads TGTGCCAGCAGCTTCCGGACAGGGACTAAGAACTATGGCTACACCTTC.

The genes are TRBV7-8 and TRBJ2-1; D gene unclear. The CDR3 sequence is 15 residues long. Germline V gene lookup returns CDR1 SGHVS and CDR2 FQNEAQ. V lost 3 bases and J 4 bases, leaving 13 bases between the germline ends. The CDR3 nucleotides read TGTGCCAGCAGCTTGTGGGGTTCCCTATACAATGAGCAGTTCTTC. This codes for CASSLWGSLYNEQFF.

The CDR3 protein is CASSLRRGAGTEAFF. CDR3 DNA: TGTGCCAGCAGTTTGAGGAGGGGTGCGGGAACTGAAGCTTTCTTT. V is TRBV28 and J is TRBJ1-1; a weak D match, TRBD1 (5 bases). Between the trimmed V and J ends, which lost 3 bases and 5 bases, there was a span of 16 bases. The CDR3 length is 15 residues. Germline V gene sequence: CDR1 MDHEN, CDR2 SYDVKM.

This chain connects TRBV5-1 to TRBJ2-4; TRBD2 is a possible D gene (6 bases). The CDR3 is 14 amino acids. CDR1 and CDR2 from the germline V gene are SGHRS and YFSETQ. The V and J ends lost 0 bases and 12 bases respectively, with 16 bases between them. The chain's CDR3 is CASSLGSSVEGQYF. The CDR3 coding sequence is TGCGCCAGCAGCTTGGGATCGAGTGTGGAGGGTCAGTACTTC. Filled out from reference TRBV5-1 and TRBJ2-4, the complete variable domain reads KAGVTQTPRYLIKTRGQQVTLSCSPISGHRSVSWYQQTPGQGLQFLFEYFSETQRNKGNFPGRFSGRQFSNSRSEMNVSTLELGDSALYLCASSLGSSVEGQYFGAGTRLSVL.